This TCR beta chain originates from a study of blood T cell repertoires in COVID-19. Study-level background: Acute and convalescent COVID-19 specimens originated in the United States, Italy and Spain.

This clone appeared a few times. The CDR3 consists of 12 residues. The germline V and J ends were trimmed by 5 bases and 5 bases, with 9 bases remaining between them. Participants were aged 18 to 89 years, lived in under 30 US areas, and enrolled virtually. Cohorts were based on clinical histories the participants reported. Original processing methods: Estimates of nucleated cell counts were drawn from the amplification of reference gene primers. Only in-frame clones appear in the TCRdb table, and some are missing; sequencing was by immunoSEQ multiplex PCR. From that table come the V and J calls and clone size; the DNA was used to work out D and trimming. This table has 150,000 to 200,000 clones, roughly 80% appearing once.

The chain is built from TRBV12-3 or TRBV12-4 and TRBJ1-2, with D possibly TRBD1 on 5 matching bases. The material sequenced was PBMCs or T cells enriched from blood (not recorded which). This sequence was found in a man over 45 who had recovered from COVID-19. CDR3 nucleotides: TGTGCCAGCAGTATGGGACTTTATGGCTACACCTTC. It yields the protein CASSMGLYGYTF.